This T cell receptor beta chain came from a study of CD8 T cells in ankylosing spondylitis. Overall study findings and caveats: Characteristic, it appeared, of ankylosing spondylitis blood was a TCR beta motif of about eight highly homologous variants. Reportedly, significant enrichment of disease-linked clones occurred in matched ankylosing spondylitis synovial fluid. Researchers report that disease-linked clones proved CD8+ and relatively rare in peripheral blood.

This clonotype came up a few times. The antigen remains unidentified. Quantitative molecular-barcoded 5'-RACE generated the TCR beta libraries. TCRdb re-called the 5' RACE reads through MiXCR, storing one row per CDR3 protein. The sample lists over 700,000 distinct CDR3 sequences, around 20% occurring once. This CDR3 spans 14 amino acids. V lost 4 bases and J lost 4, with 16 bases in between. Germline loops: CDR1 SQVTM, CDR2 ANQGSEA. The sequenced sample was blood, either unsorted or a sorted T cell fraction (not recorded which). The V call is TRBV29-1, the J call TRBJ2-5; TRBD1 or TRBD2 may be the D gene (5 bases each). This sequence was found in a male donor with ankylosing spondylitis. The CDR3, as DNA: TGCAGCGTTGGGACGAGGTGGGACCGAGAGACCCAGTACTTC. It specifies CSVGTRWDRETQYF.